The 30 T cell receptor beta chains below were found in one sample sequenced in a study of spatial heterogeneity in lung cancer. Via MiXCR, TCRdb re-called the 5' RACE reads, giving one row per CDR3 protein. The table records some 8,900 distinct CDR3 sequences, approximately 4.6% of them present only once. Time point denoted: sample taken at primary tumor resection. The study sequenced unsorted whole RNA from tumor, nontumor lung or frozen PBMC. The sample here was PBMCs, taken at surgery. These receptors originate from a male donor with early-stage non-small cell lung cancer.

This clonotype is categorized as medium-sized. Being off target in a library aimed at alpha chains, this beta chain has a size of little meaning. The chain couples TRBV28 to TRBJ1-5; tentative D call: TRBD1 (6 bases). Germline assignment: CDR1 MDHEN and CDR2 SYDVKM. This CDR3 contains 15 residues. The V gene lost 6 bases and the J gene lost 6 bases, with 18 bases spanning the gap. CDR3 sequence (DNA): TGTGCCAGCAGGGCCGCGACAGGAGGAGGTCAGCCCCAGCATTTT. This codes for CASRAATGGGQPQHF.

This clonotype showed up many times. In a library made to pick up alpha chains, this beta chain is a stray read with a size that means little. The chain recombines TRBV28 with TRBJ2-1; 10 bases align to TRBD2. V dropped 6 bases and J dropped 7; count of bases not matched to a gene: 9. The CDR3 runs 15 residues. The germline gives CDR1 MDHEN, CDR2 SYDVKM. Here the CDR3 reads CASSRAGGQYNEQFF. CDR3 nucleotide sequence: TGTGCCAGCAGCAGAGCGGGGGGGCAGTATAATGAGCAGTTCTTC.

This clonotype was counted at least ten times. Since the library was made to target alpha chains, this beta chain is a stray read and its abundance is not meaningful. V gene TRBV29-1 combines with J gene TRBJ1-2; 7 bases agree with TRBD1. The CDR3 has 12 residues. V lost 4 bases, J lost 8 bases, and 7 bases stayed unmatched. The germline V gene has CDR1 SQVTM and CDR2 ANQGSEA. CDR3 DNA sequence: TGCAGCGTTGTTCAACAGGGGTTGGGCTACACCTTC. Protein product: CSVVQQGLGYTF.

About this clonotype itself: This beta chain is an unintended read in a library built for alpha chains; its size means little. The V and J genes are TRBV6-5 and TRBJ1-1; 7 positions agree with TRBD1. The CDR3 loop spans 14 amino acids. Germline CDR1 MNHEY, CDR2 SVGAGI. J gave up 1 base and V 6 bases, and 5 bases lay outside the gene matches. The CDR3 bases are TGTGCCAGCAGCGAGGACAGGCCGAACACTGAAGCTTTCTTT. This codes for CASSEDRPNTEAFF.

In its sample, this clonotype was seen many times. A library made for alpha chains picked up this beta chain off target, so its size means little. The chain couples TRBV20-1 to TRBJ1-5; TRBD1 aligns across 7 bases. Germline V CDR1 and CDR2: DFQATT, SNEGSKA (reference sequence). The CDR3 runs 15 residues. With 5 bases clipped from V and 4 bases from J, the junction kept 11 bases outside the gene matches. CDR3 sequence (DNA): TGCAGTGCTGAGATCCGGGACAGTCCTAATCAGCCCCAGCATTTT. This translates into CSAEIRDSPNQPQHF.

In its sample, this clonotype was seen many times. This beta chain lies outside the target of a library built for alpha chains; its clone size means little. The chain combines TRBV6-6 with TRBJ1-1; no clear D gene. V dropped 5 bases and J dropped 6 bases, with 13 bases sitting between them. CDR3 length: 13 amino acids. Germline V gene data show CDR1 as MNHNY and CDR2 as SVGAGI (reference sequence). This CDR3 reads CASSQMGFAEAFF. The CDR3 DNA sequence: TGTGCCAGCAGTCAAATGGGATTCGCTGAAGCTTTCTTT.

This clonotype was observed at least ten times. This beta chain is an off-target read within a library intended for alpha chains, so its frequency means little. V usage is TRBV20-1 and J usage is TRBJ1-3; tentative D call: TRBD1 (6 bases). The CDR3 length is 14 residues. The germline V gene encodes CDR1 DFQATT and CDR2 SNEGSKA (reference sequence). Trimming removed 2 bases at V and 2 bases at J, with 10 bases between. This chain's CDR3 is CSARNWGPGNTIYF. The CDR3 DNA reads TGCAGTGCTAGAAATTGGGGGCCTGGAAACACCATATATTTT.

Concerning this clonotype: Little can be read into the size of this beta chain, an off-target read in a library designed for alpha chains. The rearrangement links TRBV12-3 or TRBV12-4 to TRBJ1-1, with 7 bases lining up with TRBD1. J was trimmed by 1 base and V by 11 bases; bases with no gene match: 7. This CDR3 is built from 13 residues. The DNA for the CDR3 is TGTGCCTGGCGGACAGGAGAGAACACTGAAGCTTTCTTT. Amino acid sequence: CAWRTGENTEAFF.

As regards this clonotype: Within a library made for alpha chains, this beta chain is off target, and its count is uninformative. The chain is built from TRBV18 and TRBJ1-3, with a weak D call TRBD1 (5 bases). Germline V gene lookup returns CDR1 KGHSH and CDR2 LQKENI. This CDR3 contains 17 residues. V was shortened by 0 bases and J by 2 bases, with 14 bases between the two germline ends. DNA for the CDR3: TGTGCCAGCTCACCACCATGGCAGGGATTTACTGGAAACACCATATATTTT. Translated, it gives CASSPPWQGFTGNTIYF.

This clonotype was found many times. This beta chain is an unintended read in a library built for alpha chains; its size means little. The V and J genes are TRBV5-1 and TRBJ1-4; 9 bases fit TRBD1. The V gene's germline CDR1 is SGHRS and CDR2 YFSETQ. The CDR3 length is 15 residues. V was clipped by 4 bases and J by 9 bases; unmatched bases: 10. CDR3 protein: CASSPGQGLGKKLFF. As DNA, the CDR3 is TGCGCCAGCAGCCCGGGACAGGGTCTTGGAAAAAAACTGTTTTTT.

This clonotype was recorded many times. Since it is a stray read in a library aimed at alpha chains, this beta chain has a size that is not meaningful. V gene TRBV29-1 combines with J gene TRBJ1-4, with D hard to call. CDR3 length: 14 amino acids. Germline-derived CDR1 and CDR2 are SQVTM and ANQGSEA. V was clipped by 0 bases and J by 2 bases, with 7 bases between them. The CDR3 loop is CSVEETGTNEKLFF. The CDR3 DNA reads as TGCAGCGTTGAAGAAACCGGGACTAATGAAAAACTGTTTTTT.

This clonotype came up many times. This beta chain is an unintended read in a library built for alpha chains; its size means little. This chain joins TRBV5-6 and TRBJ1-5; D uncertain. CDR3 length: 19 amino acids. The V and J ends lost 3 bases and 5 bases respectively, with 27 bases between them. Germline CDR1 and CDR2: SGHDT and YYEEEE. For the CDR3, the DNA is TGTGCCAGCAGCTCGTCCTCGGGCCTCTATCCCTCACGCCATCAGCCCCAGCATTTT. Protein product: CASSSSSGLYPSRHQPQHF.

Only one count was recorded for this clonotype. Because the library targeted alpha chains, this beta chain is an off-target read whose size means little. The chain has TRBV7-2 and TRBJ1-1; no firm D call. The germline CDR1 and CDR2 sequences are SGHTA and FQGNSA. The CDR3 extends over 13 amino acids. Trimming left V 2 bases short and J 3 bases short, with 7 bases between. The chain's CDR3 is CASSLTPDTEAFF. The CDR3 DNA sequence: TGTGCCAGCAGCTTAACTCCGGACACTGAAGCTTTCTTT.

Ten or more counts support this clonotype. This beta chain is a stray sequence in a library constructed for alpha chains; its clone size is not meaningful. The chain has TRBV5-6 and TRBJ2-7, with D possibly TRBD1 on 5 matching bases. CDR1 and CDR2 from the germline V gene are SGHDT and YYEEEE. Trimming cost V 4 bases and J 2 bases, with 16 bases left between them. The CDR3 contains 15 residues. Here the CDR3 reads CASSADSIEPYEQYF. Here the CDR3 DNA reads TGTGCCAGCAGCGCCGACAGCATTGAGCCCTACGAGCAGTACTTC. Variable domain in full (rest from reference TRBV5-6 and TRBJ2-7): DAGVTQSPTHLIKTRGQQVTLRCSPKSGHDTVSWYQQALGQGPQFIFQYYEEEERQRGNFPDRFSGHQFPNYSSELNVNALLLGDSALYLCASSADSIEPYEQYFGPGTRLTVT.

This clonotype showed up just a few times. This beta chain slipped into a library made for alpha chains as a stray read, so its size is not meaningful. The chain uses TRBV3-1 and TRBJ1-2; D is ambiguous. CDR1 and CDR2 from the germline V gene are LGHDT and YNNKEL (reference sequence). Trimming took 0 bases from V and 8 from J, leaving 10 bases between them. This CDR3 spans 13 amino acids. Here the CDR3 DNA reads TGTGCCAGCAGCCAAGAAGATGGTGAGGGCTACACCTTC. Its protein is CASSQEDGEGYTF.

The table lists this clonotype with many counts. A library made for alpha chains picked up this beta chain off target, so its size means little. This chain joins TRBV6-6 and TRBJ1-2; 9 bases agree with TRBD1. CDR3 length: 15 residues. V lost 2 bases, J lost 2 bases, and 3 bases stayed unmatched. CDR1 MNHNY and CDR2 SVGAGI come from the germline V gene (reference sequence). CDR3 DNA sequence: TGTGCCAGCAGTTACGGTGGACAGGGGAACTATGGCTACACCTTC. Translating gives CASSYGGQGNYGYTF.

The sample holds many counts of this clonotype. This beta chain turned up in a library designed for alpha chains; as an off-target read, its abundance says little. The genes are TRBV27 and TRBJ2-3; TRBD2 matches at 10 bases. Germline CDR1 is MNHEY and CDR2 is SMNVEV (reference sequence). The CDR3 extends over 17 amino acids. V lost 4 bases and J lost 3; bases outside the gene matches: 10. Written as DNA, the CDR3 is TGTGCCAGCAGTTATGGCTGGAGCGGGGGGGGTACAGATACGCAGTATTTT. Amino acid sequence: CASSYGWSGGGTDTQYF.

This clonotype was counted at least ten times. This beta chain slipped into a library made for alpha chains as a stray read, so its size is not meaningful. The rearrangement uses TRBV29-1 and TRBJ1-3; possibly TRBD1 for D (6 bases). The CDR3 has 13 residues. Per germline, CDR1 SQVTM and CDR2 ANQGSEA. V was pared by 7 bases and J by 0 bases, with 10 bases between. The DNA of the CDR3 is TGCAGCGCACAGGGTTTCTCTGGAAACACCATATATTTT. As protein: CSAQGFSGNTIYF.

This clonotype has at least ten counts. Little can be read into the size of this beta chain, an off-target read in a library designed for alpha chains. The chain carries TRBV20-1 and TRBJ1-6, with 9 nucleotides matching TRBD1. The CDR3 totals 13 residues. V lost 7 bases to trimming and J lost 10 bases; unmatched junction nucleotides: 8. Germline CDR1 reads DFQATT; CDR2 reads SNEGSKA (reference sequence). CDR3: CSGQDRGYSPLHF. As DNA, the CDR3 is TGCAGTGGCCAGGACAGGGGATACTCACCCCTCCACTTT.

This clonotype is classed as medium-sized. Because this beta chain is a stray read in a library intended to capture alpha chains, its abundance should not be given much weight. The V and J genes are TRBV20-1 and TRBJ1-3; D not resolved. Trimming pared 6 bases from V and 4 bases from J, leaving 10 bases between. Per the germline V gene, CDR1 is DFQATT and CDR2 is SNEGSKA (reference sequence). The CDR3 has 12 residues. The CDR3 region is CSAEAGGNTIYF. CDR3 DNA sequence: TGCAGTGCCGAGGCGGGAGGAAACACCATATATTTT.

This clonotype is medium-sized by share. This beta chain came through as a stray read in a library set up for alpha chains, and its size says little. The chain is built from TRBV30 and TRBJ2-1, with D unresolved. CDR1 and CDR2 from the germline V gene are GTSNPN and SVGIG (reference sequence). This CDR3 has 13 amino acids. Trimming removed 4 bases from V and 9 bases from J, with 16 bases in between. Written as DNA, the CDR3 is TGTGCCTGGACTAGAATTAGGTCCGGTGAGCAGTTCTTC. This codes for CAWTRIRSGEQFF.

For this clonotype: A library made for alpha chains picked up this beta chain off target, so its size means little. V and J are TRBV7-2 and TRBJ2-5; 9 bases are a match to TRBD1. Germline CDR1 SGHTA, CDR2 FQGNSA. The V segment lost 5 bases and the J segment 4 bases; nucleotides outside the gene matches: 8. This CDR3 is 15 amino acids long. The CDR3 bases are TGTGCCAGCAGCAGCCCGGGACAGGGAGGAGAGACCCAGTACTTC. It encodes CASSSPGQGGETQYF.

This clonotype qualifies as medium-sized. A library made for alpha chains picked up this beta chain off target, so its size means little. The chain carries TRBV14 and TRBJ1-6, with a weak D call TRBD1 (6 bases). CDR3 size: 14 residues. Germline loops: CDR1 SGHDN, CDR2 FVKESK. Deletions cut 3 bases from V and 7 bases from J, with 10 bases between. Written as DNA, the CDR3 is TGTGCCAGCAGCCAGGACAGAGGGAATTCACCCCTCCACTTT. Its translation: CASSQDRGNSPLHF.

This clonotype was observed at least ten times. Within a library made for alpha chains, this beta chain is off target, and its count is uninformative. The chain combines TRBV20-1 with TRBJ2-1; 10 bases are shared with TRBD1. This CDR3 is built from 12 residues. CDR1 and CDR2 (germline): DFQATT, SNEGSKA (reference sequence). The CDR3 DNA sequence: TGCAGCTGGGACAGGGGTTACAATGAGCAGTTCTTC. Translated: CSWDRGYNEQFF.

This clonotype rates as medium-sized. This beta chain came through as a stray read in a library set up for alpha chains, and its size says little. The chain recombines TRBV20-1 with TRBJ2-1; no clear D. V dropped 4 bases and J dropped 4 bases, with 8 bases sitting between them. This CDR3 has 12 amino acids. Germline loops: CDR1 DFQATT, CDR2 SNEGSKA (reference sequence). CDR3: CSANEIYNEQFF. The CDR3 nucleotides read TGCAGTGCTAACGAGATTTACAATGAGCAGTTCTTC.

This clonotype is categorized as medium-sized (0.01 to 0.1%). This beta chain is a stray read from a library made for alpha chains; its abundance is not meaningful. The chain links TRBV28 to TRBJ1-1; D remains unclear. Germline V CDR1 and CDR2: MDHEN, SYDVKM. V was trimmed by 1 base and J by 1 base, leaving 13 bases between them. The CDR3 runs to 16 residues. This CDR3 reads CASSLLSGDRNTEAFF. Here the CDR3 DNA reads TGTGCCAGCAGTTTATTGTCAGGAGACCGGAACACTGAAGCTTTCTTT. The variable domain in full, completed from reference TRBV28 and TRBJ1-1, reads DVKVTQSSRYLVKRTGEKVFLECVQDMDHENMFWYRQDPGLGLRLIYFSYDVKMKEKGDIPEGYSVSREKKERFSLILESASTNQTSMYLCASSLLSGDRNTEAFFGQGTRLTVV.

In regard to this clonotype: For a library built for alpha chains, this beta chain is a stray read; little rests on its size. The V call is TRBV4-3, the J call TRBJ1-2; 7 bases agree with TRBD1. Per the germline V gene, CDR1 is LGHNA and CDR2 is YSLEER. The CDR3 loop spans 14 amino acids. V dropped 2 bases and J dropped 6; count of bases not matched to a gene: 6. The CDR3: CASSQNRGWDGYTF. CDR3 in DNA: TGCGCCAGCAGCCAAAACAGGGGTTGGGATGGCTACACCTTC.

As to this clonotype: A much larger clone lies a single base off, so this may be a read error. This beta chain is a stray read from a library made for alpha chains; its abundance is not meaningful. The CDR3 here is CASTPRQGEAFF. Here the CDR3 DNA reads TGTGCCAGCACCCCTCGGCAGGGTGAAGCTTTCTTT. The chain combines TRBV9 with TRBJ1-1; possible D gene TRBD1, 5 bases. V was trimmed by 6 bases and J by 7 bases, leaving 13 bases between them. CDR1 is SGDLS and CDR2 is YYNGEE in the germline V gene. This CDR3 is 12 amino acids long.

In the case of this clonotype: This beta chain lies outside the target of a library built for alpha chains; its clone size means little. V usage is TRBV10-3 and J usage is TRBJ1-1; D remains ambiguous. Deletions cut 6 bases from V and 6 bases from J, with 23 bases between. CDR3 size: 16 residues. The germline V gene encodes CDR1 ENHRY and CDR2 SYGVKD. The CDR3 here is CAIRGAFQTPGSEAFF. The CDR3 coding sequence is TGTGCCATCAGGGGAGCATTCCAGACCCCCGGGTCTGAAGCTTTCTTT.

Points on this clonotype: Since it is a stray read in a library aimed at alpha chains, this beta chain has a size that is not meaningful. This chain connects TRBV11-2 to TRBJ2-7; D ambiguous. This CDR3 has 13 residues. The germline CDR1 and CDR2 sequences are SGHAT and FQNNGV. Trimming stripped 4 bases from V and 2 bases from J, with 9 bases between. CDR3 loop: CASSWGLTYEQYF. DNA for the CDR3: TGTGCCAGCAGCTGGGGTCTCACCTACGAGCAGTACTTC.